This TCR beta chain was retrieved from a study of shared T cell receptors in the human thymus. The CDR3 consists of 14 residues. Germline V gives CDR1 SGHRS, CDR2 YFSETQ. V was cut by 0 bases and J by 3 bases, with 10 bases left in between. Libraries were prepared by immunoSEQ multiplex PCR; TCRdb keeps only in-frame clonotypes and omits some of them. The table shows roughly 550,000 clones, with around 78% occurring only once. Another study also made use of these data, one on human thymus T cells. As that study records: Donation came from healthy Finnish infants having corrective surgery for congenital heart defects. The thymus was resected at corrective cardiac surgery. Thymic and blood repertoires seemed to favor certain V and J genes. Related research described strongly overlapping thymic repertoires in unrelated people.

J is TRBJ2-7 and V is TRBV5-1; D unresolved. The TCR sequence derives from a boy younger than two with a congenital heart defect. Input material: thymocytes. As DNA, the CDR3 is TGCGCCAGCAGCTTGGCCGGCGGTAACTACGAGCAGTACTTC. Translated: CASSLAGGNYEQYF.